Sequencing of this TCR beta chain was carried out in a study of PD-1 blockade in classical Hodgkin lymphoma (TCRdb year 2020). Some background on the complete study: Nivolumab dosing was 3 mg/kg intravenously every 2 weeks, continuing until either disease progression or unacceptable toxicity. To define a peripheral blood immune signature of response to PD-1 blockade in classical Hodgkin lymphoma, the study combined TCR beta sequencing with CyTOF.

The Qiagen DNeasy kit was used to extract genomic DNA both from unsorted PBMCs and from the negatively selected CD4+ and CD8+ fractions. Using primers that anneal to V and J segments, immunoSEQ multiplex PCR amplified the TCR beta CDR3 regions. A synthetic immune receptor repertoire was used to minimize amplification bias, and remaining bias was computationally removed after sequencing. The study's own analysis went as follows. Custom Python scripts were used to quantify repertoire diversity as the Shannon entropy index. Unsorted, CD4+ and CD8+ repertoires were analyzed separately, except in combined analyses where CD4+ and CD8+ sequences were merged in silico. A clone was considered expanded if an increase in frequency of at least 2-fold after treatment relative to C1D1 was found, and a pseudocount of 0.5 was applied to clones undetected at baseline. Clones with 0 or 1 copy at C1D1 were defined as singleton clones, while clones with 2 or more copies were defined as non-singleton clones. By matching protein sequences in sorted samples from the same patient, clones expanded in unsorted samples were annotated as CD4+, CD8+ or unknown. Wilcoxon tests on paired samples were used to test changes in diversity from C1D1 to C4D1. TCRdb took over this immuneACCESS table, retaining in-frame rearrangements with V and J assigned. Such tables are incomplete; in checked studies, under half of the missing clones stem from an unresolved V gene, and the remainder is unexplained. The V and J calls and clone size were taken over from that table, and D and trimming were inferred from the DNA. In all, the sample holds about 41,000 clones, and around 69% of those were seen once. Of the sample, roughly 3% is held by the ten largest clones.

The full study reports these points: Trial patients achieving complete response had baseline diversity similar to newly diagnosed patients, whereas partial responders and progressors had significantly lower diversity. Baseline TCR diversity was reported to be lower in newly diagnosed patients than in healthy donors and to be lower still in relapsed/refractory patients. The study was limited to a single clinical trial cohort, and causes of repertoire differences, possibly disease activity or prior therapy, remained undefined. By C4D1, a significant rise was seen in CD4+ TCR diversity but not in CD8+ TCR diversity (p=0.0027 vs p=0.16), and the rise was most apparent among complete responders (p=0.02). Lower diversity was seen in patients whose nivolumab began less than 1 year after ASCT, and these patients were left out of later analyses so that immune reconstitution would not confound the results.

The germline V gene supplies CDR1 SGHNT and CDR2 YENEEA. The trim is 3 bases for V and 5 bases for J, with a gap of 4 bases between the germline ends. The cysteine opens and the phenylalanine closes a CDR3 of 12 amino acids. Only the CDR3 DNA is retained, 36 bases long and in frame from the first base. As a fraction of the sample, this clone is medium-sized (0.01 to 0.1%). It lacks a known antigen. The record has no base qualities; no much larger clone is one base away. Explained via the paper, the time point label denotes: cycle 4 day 1 (C4D1), after less than 7 weeks of nivolumab. Every trial patient had relapsed following autologous stem cell transplantation, and prior brentuximab vedotin exposure was what differed among cohorts A, B and C. A total of 50 to 70 patients with relapsed/refractory classical Hodgkin lymphoma made up the trial cohort, and each patient's best overall response was complete response, partial response or progressive disease. Single-agent nivolumab was administered to trial patients in the multi-cohort phase II CheckMate 205 trial. An independent review committee assessed best overall response by applying the 2007 International Working Group response criteria. Trial PBMCs were obtained immediately prior to nivolumab initiation (C1D1) and on therapy at cycle 2 day 1 and cycle 4 day 1. Peripheral blood was collected in 8 mL Vacutainer Cell Preparation Tubes, from which PBMCs were isolated by centrifugation and then cryopreserved.

This TCR derives from a human donor with classical Hodgkin lymphoma. This receptor chain uses TRBV11-3 and TRBJ2-2, with the D segment identity uncertain. The sequencing here drew on peripheral blood mononuclear cells (PBMCs), taken before the fourth cycle of nivolumab. The CDR3 protein is CASSFTTGELFF. At the DNA level, the sequence is TGTGCCAGCAGCTTCACAACCGGGGAGCTGTTTTTT.